This passage covers 32 T cell receptor beta chains from one sample sequenced in a study of T-cell reconstitution after alpha-beta-depleted transplantation in children. Preparation of the TCRbeta library involved a method that used unique molecular identifiers. MiXCR, run by TCRdb on the PCR reads, gives a single entry per CDR3 protein. The sample yields hundreds of thousands of distinct CDR3 sequences, around 18% seen once. Sequences were derived from PBMCs from the stem cell graft donor, sampled from the stem cell graft. The receptors shown here come from a human donor who donated a stem cell graft to a child with acute lymphoblastic leukemia.

This chain links TRBV20-1 with TRBJ2-5; no clear D. V was clipped by 0 bases and J by 4 bases, with 12 bases between them. There are 14 residues in the CDR3. Germline V lookup: CDR1 DFQATT, CDR2 SNEGSKA (reference sequence). In DNA form, the CDR3 reads TGCAGTGCTAGAGATCGCGTCAGCTCAGAGACCCAGTACTTC. Translated, it gives CSARDRVSSETQYF.

The chain links TRBV15 to TRBJ1-1; D is possibly TRBD1 (5 bases). CDR3 length: 15 amino acids. The V gene's germline CDR1 is LNHNV and CDR2 YYDKDF (reference sequence). V lost 1 base to trimming and J lost 4 bases, with 13 bases between them. The CDR3 spells CATSRGEGRGTEAFF. The CDR3 coding sequence is TGTGCCACCAGCAGAGGGGAGGGGAGGGGCACTGAAGCTTTCTTT.

This clonotype was seen a few times. The gene calls are TRBV20-1 and TRBJ2-2; 7 bases are shared with TRBD2. The CDR3 consists of 16 residues. Trimming took 0 bases from V and 5 from J; bases not matched to a gene: 9. Germline-derived CDR1 and CDR2 are DFQATT and SNEGSKA (reference sequence). CDR3 region: CSARDFLAGTTGELFF. In DNA form, the CDR3 reads TGCAGTGCTAGAGATTTTTTAGCGGGTACGACCGGGGAGCTGTTTTTT.

A remark on this clonotype: This may be a read error, as it is one base from a much larger clone. This chain connects TRBV20-1 to TRBJ1-2; 8 bases are a match to TRBD1. The CDR3 is 15 amino acids. Germline loops: CDR1 DFQATT, CDR2 SNEGSKA (reference sequence). The chain's CDR3 is CCAFGPSGGNYGYTF. CDR3 nucleotide sequence: TGCTGTGCTTTCGGCCCTTCAGGGGGCAACTATGGCTACACCTTC.

The chain joins TRBV20-1 to TRBJ1-5; tentatively, D is TRBD1 (5 bases). Germline values: CDR1 DFQATT, CDR2 SNEGSKA (reference sequence). CDR3 size: 13 residues. Trimming stripped 3 bases from V and 6 bases from J, with 12 bases between. Here the CDR3 DNA reads TGCAGTGCTAGTGGCCGGGACGCTCAGCCCCAGCATTTT. This codes for CSASGRDAQPQHF.

This clonotype turned up a few times. The chain carries TRBV27 and TRBJ2-7, with D possibly being TRBD2 (6 bases). This CDR3 comprises 12 residues. Germline lookup yields CDR1 MNHEY and CDR2 SMNVEV (reference sequence). The ends were cut back, 5 bases at V and 6 bases at J, with 11 bases in the middle. The CDR3 sequence: CASSPAGSEQYF. In nucleotides, the CDR3 is TGTGCCAGCAGTCCGGCGGGGAGCGAGCAGTACTTC.

This clonotype was seen more than once but under ten times. The V and J genes are TRBV20-1 and TRBJ2-3, with D possibly TRBD2 on 5 matching bases. Germline-derived CDR1 and CDR2 are DFQATT and SNEGSKA (reference sequence). V gave up 3 bases and J gave up 4 bases, with 14 bases separating them. The CDR3 covers 14 residues. This CDR3 reads CSASNGNSADTQYF. CDR3 sequence (DNA): TGCAGTGCTAGTAACGGGAATTCGGCAGATACGCAGTATTTT.

V and J are TRBV7-9 and TRBJ2-1; D is tentatively TRBD1 or TRBD2 (5 bases each). The CDR3 has 15 residues. CDR1 and CDR2 (germline): SEHNR, FQNEAQ (reference sequence). Trimming took off 5 bases at V and 6 bases at J, with 17 bases between the two ends. CDR3 sequence reads: CASSKLGGQGNEQFF. In DNA form, the CDR3 reads TGTGCCAGCAGCAAACTCGGCGGGCAGGGCAATGAGCAGTTCTTC. The full variable domain, its missing parts supplied by reference TRBV7-9 and TRBJ2-1, is DTGVSQNPRHKITKRGQNVTFRCDPISEHNRLYWYRQTLGQGPEFLTYFQNEAQLEKSRLLSDRFSAERPKGSFSTLEIQRTEQGDSAMYLCASSKLGGQGNEQFFGPGTRLTVL.

V gene TRBV2 combines with J gene TRBJ1-3; maybe TRBD1 (6 bases). Trimming pared 8 bases from V and 6 bases from J, leaving 11 bases between. The germline CDR1 and CDR2 sequences are SNHLY and FYNNEI. There are 12 residues in the CDR3. The CDR3 sequence is CASGRGLNTIYF. The DNA of the CDR3 is TGTGCCAGCGGCAGGGGACTAAACACCATATATTTT.

The V and J genes are TRBV7-8 and TRBJ2-5; TRBD2 agrees at 10 bases. The V gene end was trimmed by 5 bases and the J gene end by 5 bases; junction bases not matched to a gene: 14. In germline, CDR1 is SGHVS, CDR2 FQNEAQ. The CDR3 is 17 amino acids. The chain's CDR3 is CASSETGTSALRETQYF. In DNA, the CDR3 is TGTGCCAGCAGCGAAACCGGGACTAGCGCATTGAGGGAGACCCAGTACTTC.

Concerning this clonotype: Since a much larger clone is just one base distant, this may be a read error. The chain couples TRBV5-1 to TRBJ2-7; the D is unclear. Germline CDR1 SGHRS, CDR2 YFSETQ. The CDR3 length is 11 residues. The CDR3 loop reads CAGSTYYEQYF. The CDR3 nucleotides read TGCGCCGGCAGCACCTACTACGAGCAGTACTTC.

This chain uses TRBV20-1 with TRBJ1-2; the D is unclear. The CDR3 loop spans 13 amino acids. V was pared by 0 bases and J by 3 bases, with 8 bases between. Germline-derived CDR1 and CDR2 are DFQATT and SNEGSKA (reference sequence). The chain's CDR3 is CSARESGDYGYTF. The CDR3, as DNA: TGCAGTGCTAGAGAATCCGGGGACTATGGCTACACCTTC.

V gene TRBV7-2 combines with J gene TRBJ2-1; D call uncertain. The CDR3 covers 13 residues. V was cut by 4 bases and J by 10 bases, with 14 bases left in between. Germline-derived CDR1 and CDR2 are SGHTA and FQGNSA. CDR3 region: CASSSKSGFEQFF. The CDR3 nucleotides read TGTGCCAGCAGCTCTAAATCGGGCTTCGAGCAGTTCTTC. Full variable domain (rest looked up from reference TRBV7-2 and TRBJ2-1): GAGVSQSPSNKVTEKGKDVELRCDPISGHTALYWYRQSLGQGLEFLIYFQGNSAPDKSGLPSDRFSAERTGGSVSTLTIQRTQQEDSAVYLCASSSKSGFEQFFGPGTRLTVL.

This clonotype appeared a few times. The chain couples TRBV29-1 to TRBJ2-7, with D perhaps assigned TRBD1 or TRBD2 (6 bases each). V was clipped by 0 bases and J by 4 bases, with 13 bases between them. Germline assignment: CDR1 SQVTM and CDR2 ANQGSEA. This CDR3 has 14 amino acids. The CDR3 region has the DNA TGCAGCGTTGAAGAAAGGAGGGGGAAGTACGAGCAGTACTTC. It specifies CSVEERRGKYEQYF.

This clonotype was seen more than once but under ten times. V gene TRBV9 combines with J gene TRBJ2-1, with no clear D. V shed 7 bases and J shed 0 bases, with 8 bases lying between them. Per germline, CDR1 SGDLS and CDR2 YYNGEE. The CDR3 length is 13 residues. CDR3 sequence (DNA): TGTGCCAGCCAGTCCGTCTCCTACAATGAGCAGTTCTTC. Its translation: CASQSVSYNEQFF.

This clonotype was seen a few times. This chain links TRBV7-6 with TRBJ1-2; 8 bases are shared with TRBD1. This CDR3 is built from 15 residues. From germline, CDR1 is SGHVS and CDR2 FNYEAQ. After removal of 3 bases from V and 8 bases from J, the junction contained 11 bases not matched to a gene. The CDR3 DNA is TGTGCCAGCAGCTTGAGTACAGGGGGGCCCTCCGGCTACACCTTC. Its protein product is CASSLSTGGPSGYTF.

This clonotype was found a few times. The V and J genes are TRBV5-1 and TRBJ2-7, with D perhaps matching TRBD1 (6 bases). The CDR3 runs to 17 residues. In germline, CDR1 is SGHRS, CDR2 YFSETQ. Deletions cut 5 bases from V and 3 bases from J, with 24 bases between. Here the CDR3 DNA reads TGCGCCAGCAGTTGGGGGAGAGGACAGATCACCAACTACGAGCAGTACTTC. It yields the protein CASSWGRGQITNYEQYF.

The table lists this clonotype with many counts. An end of the junction does not agree with germline; a read error may underlie this. This chain connects TRBV5-1 to TRBJ1-1; no definite D call. CDR1 SGHRS and CDR2 YFSETQ come from the germline V gene. This CDR3 spans 12 amino acids. CDR3 in amino acids: CASSFANTEAFF. CDR3 DNA sequence: TGTGCCAGCAGCTTTGCGAACACTGAAGCTTTCTTT.

The rearrangement links TRBV12-3 or TRBV12-4 to TRBJ2-7; the D call may be TRBD1 or TRBD2 (5 bases each). The V end was cut by 6 bases, the J end by 0 bases, with 12 bases between. The CDR3 has 14 residues. CDR3 sequence: CASSPGPDSYEQYF. DNA for the CDR3: TGTGCCAGCAGCCCGGGACCAGACTCCTACGAGCAGTACTTC.

V and J are TRBV6-5 and TRBJ1-1, with D hard to call. From germline, CDR1 is MNHEY and CDR2 SVGAGI. The CDR3 spans 13 residues. With 3 bases removed from V and 4 bases from J, the gap between germline ends came to 9 bases. Here the CDR3 reads CASSYDSGTEAFF. In nucleotides, the CDR3 is TGTGCCAGCAGTTATGACTCGGGCACTGAAGCTTTCTTT.

This clonotype has ten or more counts. This chain links TRBV5-8 with TRBJ2-1; D is undetermined. V gave up 4 bases and J gave up 4 bases, with 6 bases separating them. In germline, CDR1 is SGHTS, CDR2 YDEGEE. There are 12 residues in the CDR3. CDR3 sequence reads: CASSPQYNEQFF. The DNA of the CDR3 is TGTGCCAGCAGCCCGCAATACAATGAGCAGTTCTTC.

CDR3 protein: CATSKNRVRQFF. In DNA form, the CDR3 reads TGTGCCACCAGCAAGAACAGGGTTCGGCAGTTCTTC. The rearrangement joins TRBV15 to TRBJ2-1, with TRBD1 as a possible D gene (6 bases). CDR1 and CDR2 (germline): LNHNV, YYDKDF (reference sequence). CDR3 length: 12 residues. Trimming removed 4 bases from V and 12 bases from J, with 13 bases in between. The full variable domain, with the rest looked up from reference TRBV15 and TRBJ2-1, is DAMVIQNPRYQVTQFGKPVTLSCSQTLNHNVMYWYQQKSSQAPKLLFHYYDKDFNNEADTPDNFQSRRPNTSFCFLDIRSPGLGDTAMYLCATSKNRVRQFFGPGTRLTVL.

The CDR3 sequence is CASGRAHEQFF. For the CDR3, the DNA is TGTGCCAGCGGGAGGGCTCATGAGCAGTTCTTC. The J gene is TRBJ2-1, the V gene TRBV6-6; TRBD2 matches at 7 bases. Trimming cost V 8 bases and J 8 bases; bases outside gene matches: 3. The CDR3 spans 11 residues. Germline V gene sequence: CDR1 MNHNY, CDR2 SVGAGI (reference sequence).

This clonotype was counted between two and nine times. The CDR3 DNA is TGTGCCAGCTCACCCTTGAGCCCGGGAAAGGGCGAGCAGTACTTC. It yields the protein CASSPLSPGKGEQYF. J is TRBJ2-7 and V is TRBV18, with D perhaps matching TRBD2 (5 bases). CDR3 length: 15 amino acids. The V end was cut by 3 bases, the J end by 6 bases, with 18 bases between. CDR1 is KGHSH and CDR2 is LQKENI in the germline V gene.

The chain carries TRBV5-4 and TRBJ1-5, with a weak D call TRBD1 (6 bases). V was shortened by 4 bases and J by 3 bases, with 11 bases between the two germline ends. CDR1 is SGHNT and CDR2 is YYREEE in the germline V gene (reference sequence). This CDR3 region has 14 residues. The CDR3 here is CASSRGLNNQPQHF. The CDR3 nucleotides read TGTGCCAGCAGCCGGGGGCTCAACAATCAGCCCCAGCATTTT.

J is TRBJ2-1 and V is TRBV6-5; unclear D gene. V lost 0 bases and J 8 bases, leaving 8 bases between the germline ends. The germline V gene encodes CDR1 MNHEY and CDR2 SVGAGI. CDR3 length: 13 amino acids. The CDR3 DNA is TGTGCCAGCAGTTACTCTCCCCCGGATGAGCAGTTCTTC. Translation: CASSYSPPDEQFF.

This clonotype was observed a handful of times. This chain joins TRBV5-1 and TRBJ2-7, with a weak D call TRBD2 (5 bases). V was pared by 0 bases and J by 2 bases, with 9 bases between. CDR1 is SGHRS and CDR2 is YFSETQ in the germline V gene. This CDR3 is 14 amino acids long. The DNA for the CDR3 is TGCGCCAGCAGCTTGGTAGCGTGGGCCTACGAGCAGTACTTC. Its translation is CASSLVAWAYEQYF.

The gene calls are TRBV7-3 and TRBJ2-1; D possibly corresponds to TRBD2 (5 bases). CDR3 size: 15 residues. Germline loops: CDR1 SGHTA, CDR2 FQGTGA. V shed 4 bases and J shed 3 bases, with 13 bases lying between them. The CDR3 DNA follows: TGTGCCAGCAGCTCCCGCGGGCAGGACTACAATGAGCAGTTCTTC. This translates into CASSSRGQDYNEQFF. The full variable domain, completed using reference TRBV7-3 and TRBJ2-1, is GAGVSQTPSNKVTEKGKYVELRCDPISGHTALYWYRQSLGQGPEFLIYFQGTGAADDSGLPNDRFFAVRPEGSVSTLKIQRTERGDSAVYLCASSSRGQDYNEQFFGPGTRLTVL.

The rearrangement joins TRBV30 to TRBJ1-1; tentative D call: TRBD1 (6 bases). Between the trimmed V and J ends, which lost 3 bases and 1 base, there was a span of 9 bases. Germline CDR1 GTSNPN, CDR2 SVGIG (reference sequence). CDR3 length: 13 amino acids. The CDR3: CAWSKQGNTEAFF. The CDR3 DNA follows: TGTGCCTGGAGCAAACAGGGGAACACTGAAGCTTTCTTT. Combining the CDR3 with reference TRBV30 and TRBJ1-1 gives the whole variable domain SQTIHQWPATLVQPVGSPLSLECTVEGTSNPNLYWYRQAAGRGLQLLFYSVGIGQISSEVPQNLSASRPQDRQFILSSKKLLLSDSGFYLCAWSKQGNTEAFFGQGTRLTVV.

The chain is built from TRBV3-1 and TRBJ2-7, with unresolved D. This CDR3 is 13 amino acids long. Trimming removed 4 bases at V and 9 bases at J, with 16 bases between. Looked up from germline, CDR1 is LGHDT and CDR2 is YNNKEL (reference sequence). Here the CDR3 DNA reads TGTGCCAGCAGCCCCCTGAATGTAGAAGGGCAGTACTTC. The encoded protein is CASSPLNVEGQYF.

This rearrangement joins TRBV5-1 to TRBJ2-2, with 11 bases aligning to TRBD2. Losses at the gene ends were 0 bases for V and 3 bases for J; bases not matched to a gene: 4. The CDR3 length is 17 residues. Germline V gene sequence: CDR1 SGHRS, CDR2 YFSETQ. CDR3 sequence reads: CASSLVLLAGDTGELFF. The DNA of the CDR3 is TGCGCCAGCAGCTTGGTTTTACTAGCGGGAGACACCGGGGAGCTGTTTTTT.

This clonotype was seen a few times. CDR3: CASSFGGNQETQYF. In DNA, the CDR3 is TGTGCCAGCAGTTTCGGAGGGAACCAAGAGACCCAGTACTTC. The gene calls are TRBV12-3 or TRBV12-4 and TRBJ2-5, with D tentatively TRBD2 (6 bases). This CDR3 has 14 amino acids. V was trimmed by 3 bases and J by 0 bases, leaving 8 bases between them.